This T cell receptor (beta chain) was sequenced for a study of blood T cells in healthy people across ages. This clonotype has a count of ten or more. The antigen is not known. Overall study results and limits: Whereas aged donors had fewer naive CD4+ cells, long-lived donors had more of them and higher diversity.

This CDR3 has 14 residues. V lost 6 bases, J lost 3 bases, and 14 bases lay in between. Germline V gene sequence: CDR1 MDHEN, CDR2 SYDVKM. Together with a sample-barcoded 5' primer, a J-beta primer mix was included in a second PCR lasting about 6 to 12 cycles. TCRdb reprocessed the 5' RACE reads with MiXCR, giving one entry per CDR3 protein. The sample lists more than 900,000 distinct CDR3 sequences, almost 30% seen once, with 10% to 13% in the top ten. These data were likewise used in another study, on T cells of mothers and their children. That publication notes: The study obtained over 8 million TCR beta CDR3 reads per mother and 3 million to 3.5 million per child.

This chain connects TRBV28 to TRBJ2-5; D is unclear. The origin of this receptor is a woman in her thirties or forties in good health. Source material: blood. CDR3 sequence (DNA): TGTGCCAGCAGCATAGCCCGCTTGGAAGAGACCCAGTACTTC. Protein: CASSIARLEETQYF.